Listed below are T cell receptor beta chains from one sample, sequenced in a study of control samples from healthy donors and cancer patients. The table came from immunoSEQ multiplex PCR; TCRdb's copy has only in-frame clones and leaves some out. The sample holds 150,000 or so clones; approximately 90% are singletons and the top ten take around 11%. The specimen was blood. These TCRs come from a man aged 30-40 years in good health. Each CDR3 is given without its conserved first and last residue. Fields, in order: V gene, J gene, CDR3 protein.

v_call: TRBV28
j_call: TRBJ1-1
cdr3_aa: ASSLFGTGVRTEAF

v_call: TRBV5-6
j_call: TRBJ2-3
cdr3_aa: ASSSTGVTDTQY

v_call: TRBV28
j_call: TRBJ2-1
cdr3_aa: ASSPGGNEQF

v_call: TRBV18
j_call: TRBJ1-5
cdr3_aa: ASGGSNQPQH

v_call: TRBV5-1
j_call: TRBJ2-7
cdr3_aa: ASSPGQGAKQY

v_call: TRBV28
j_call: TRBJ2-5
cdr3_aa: ASSRPPGRRTVETQY

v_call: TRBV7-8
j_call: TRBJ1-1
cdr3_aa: ASSLRIRQNTEAF

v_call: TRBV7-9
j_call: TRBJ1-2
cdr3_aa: ASSLDVQTAGYT

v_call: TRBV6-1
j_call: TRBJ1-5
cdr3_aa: ASSEGPYNQPQH

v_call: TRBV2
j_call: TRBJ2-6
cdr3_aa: ASSETSGANVLT

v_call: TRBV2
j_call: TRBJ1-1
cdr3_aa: ASSINREGTEAF

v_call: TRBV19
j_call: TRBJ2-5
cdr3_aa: ASSVDDRGQETQY

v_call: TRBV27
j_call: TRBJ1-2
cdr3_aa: ASSPTGAPIGGYT

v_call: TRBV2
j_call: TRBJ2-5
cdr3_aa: ASSARRLAGGGETQY

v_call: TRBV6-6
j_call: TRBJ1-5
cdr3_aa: ASSYGSNQPQH

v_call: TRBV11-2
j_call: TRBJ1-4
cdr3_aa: ASSLGRDEKLF

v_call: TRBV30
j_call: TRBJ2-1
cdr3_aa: AWTGQGGNEQF

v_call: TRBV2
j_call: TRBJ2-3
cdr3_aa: ASTKGGRADTQY

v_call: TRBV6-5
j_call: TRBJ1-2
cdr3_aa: ASSPTRQSYGYT

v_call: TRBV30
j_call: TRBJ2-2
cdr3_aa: AWSPLGEAGELF

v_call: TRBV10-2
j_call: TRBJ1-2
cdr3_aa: ASRGAGGTTGYT

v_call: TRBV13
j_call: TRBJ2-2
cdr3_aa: ASKPGYTGELF

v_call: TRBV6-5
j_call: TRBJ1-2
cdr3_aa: ASSSDRDGAGYT

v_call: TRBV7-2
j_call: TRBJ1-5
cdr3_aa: ASSLGTGSNQPQH

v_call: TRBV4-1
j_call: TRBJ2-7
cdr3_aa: ASSPLIAEYEQY

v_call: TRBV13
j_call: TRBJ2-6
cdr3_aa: ASSLGVPASPWGANVLT

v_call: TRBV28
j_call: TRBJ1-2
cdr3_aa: ASSPGQGSGYT

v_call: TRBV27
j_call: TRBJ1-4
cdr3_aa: ASSFGGAANEKLF

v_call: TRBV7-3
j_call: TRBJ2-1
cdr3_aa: ASGLAGAGNEQF

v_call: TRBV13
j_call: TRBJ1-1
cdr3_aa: ASSLGRLNTEAF

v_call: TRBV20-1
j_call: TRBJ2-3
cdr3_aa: SASLRSTDTQY

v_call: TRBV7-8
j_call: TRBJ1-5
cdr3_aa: ASSLGKGGTRNQPQH

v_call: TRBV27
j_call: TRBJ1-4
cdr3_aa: ASSFLAQDNEKLF

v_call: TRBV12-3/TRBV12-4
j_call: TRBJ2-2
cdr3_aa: ASRPGDTGELF

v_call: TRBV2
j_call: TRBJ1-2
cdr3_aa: ASSEVGGRYGYT

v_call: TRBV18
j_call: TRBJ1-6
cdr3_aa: ASSPRGGDSPLH

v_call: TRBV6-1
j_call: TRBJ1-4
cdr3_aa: ASSERRIGEKLF

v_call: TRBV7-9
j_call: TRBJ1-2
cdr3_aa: ASSLGAGYGYT

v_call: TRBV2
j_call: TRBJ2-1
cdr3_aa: ASSDGLAHFLLYNEQF

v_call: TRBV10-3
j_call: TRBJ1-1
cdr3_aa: AIRGQGIVGGNTEAF

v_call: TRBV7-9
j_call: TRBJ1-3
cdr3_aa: ASSSQTGRRPGNTIY

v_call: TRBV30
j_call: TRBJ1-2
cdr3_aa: AWSVRDGGT

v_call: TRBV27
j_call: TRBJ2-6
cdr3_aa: ASRGGAMGAGANVLT

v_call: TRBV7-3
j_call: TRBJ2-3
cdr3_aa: ASSPTLKTPRVITDTQY